The next 29 T cell receptor beta chains were all read from a single sample in a study of T cells after posttransplantation cyclophosphamide. Cyclophosphamide on days +3 and +4 followed busulfan-fludarabine conditioning and a marrow graft. Clones were sequenced by immunoSEQ multiplex PCR, and TCRdb holds only the in-frame ones, with some missing. The sample has approximately 39,000 clones, more than 70% seen once. The material was CD4+ T cells sorted from blood, obtained approximately 2,000 days after a stem cell transplant with posttransplant cyclophosphamide. These receptors all come from a female patient in her 40s who received an allogeneic stem cell transplant from a related donor, was CMV-positive, and had no GVHD. Some T cells may trace back to the graft donor.

This chain joins TRBV5-6 and TRBJ1-4; D remains ambiguous. This CDR3 comprises 13 residues. With 5 bases removed from V and 7 bases from J, the gap between germline ends came to 12 bases. Germline V gene lookup returns CDR1 SGHDT and CDR2 YYEEEE. This CDR3 reads CASSSTLGEKLFF. In nucleotides, the CDR3 is TGTGCCAGCAGTTCGACATTGGGTGAAAAACTGTTTTTT.

CDR3 loop: CASLDRTPSEAFF. CDR3 coding DNA: TGTGCCAGCCTAGATAGGACACCTTCTGAAGCTTTCTTT. The chain uses TRBV6-6 and TRBJ1-1; tentative D call: TRBD1 (5 bases). Germline CDR1 reads MNHNY; CDR2 reads SVGAGI (reference sequence). The CDR3 runs 13 residues. Trimming removed 8 bases at V and 6 bases at J, with 16 bases between.

The rearrangement uses TRBV2 and TRBJ2-1, with TRBD1 matching over 8 bases. Unmatched junction bases numbered 9, after V lost 2 bases and J lost 6 bases. Germline values: CDR1 SNHLY, CDR2 FYNNEI. The CDR3 is 16 amino acids. CDR3 sequence reads: CASSERSRGLSNEQFF. The CDR3 bases are TGTGCCAGCAGTGAAAGGAGCAGGGGGCTGAGCAATGAGCAGTTCTTC.

The genes are TRBV13 and TRBJ2-5, with TRBD1 as a possible D gene (6 bases). CDR1 and CDR2 from the germline V gene are PRHDT and FYEKMQ (reference sequence). Deletions cut 5 bases from V and 2 bases from J, with 9 bases between. The CDR3 has 13 residues. The DNA for the CDR3 is TGTGCCAGCAGCGCCGACAGGCAAGAGACCCAGTACTTC. Translation: CASSADRQETQYF.

The chain carries TRBV18 and TRBJ1-1; D is ambiguous. CDR1 and CDR2 (germline): KGHSH, LQKENI. The CDR3 has 15 residues. V lost 1 base, J lost 4 bases, and 13 bases lay in between. The CDR3 loop is CASSPLGGKGTEAFF. CDR3 nucleotides: TGTGCCAGCTCACCACTAGGAGGAAAAGGCACTGAAGCTTTCTTT.

The J gene is TRBJ2-1, the V gene TRBV9, with a weak D call TRBD1 (5 bases). The CDR3 sequence is 14 residues long. V shed 2 bases and J shed 7 bases, with 13 bases lying between them. In germline, CDR1 is SGDLS, CDR2 YYNGEE. As DNA, the CDR3 is TGTGCCAGCAGCGTTAGCACCCCAGGGAATGAGCAGTTCTTC. Amino acids: CASSVSTPGNEQFF.

The V call is TRBV12-5, the J call TRBJ1-5; a possible D gene is TRBD1 (6 bases). Trimming cost V 2 bases and J 12 bases, with 20 bases left between them. The germline V gene has CDR1 LGHNT and CDR2 FRNRAP. The length of the CDR3 is 15 residues. CDR3 in amino acids: CASGLRSGEAVGQHF. Written as DNA, the CDR3 is TGTGCTAGTGGTTTGCGATCAGGGGAAGCGGTGGGCCAGCATTTT.

In DNA form, the CDR3 reads TGCGCCAGCAGCTCGGGACAGACCTCCATGGGGTATGCGGAAAAACTGTTTTTT. Translated: CASSSGQTSMGYAEKLFF. The V and J genes are TRBV5-1 and TRBJ1-4; 7 bases fit TRBD1. Trimming removed 3 bases from V and 8 bases from J; junction bases left unmatched: 19. The CDR3 is 18 amino acids. Germline CDR1 and CDR2: SGHRS and YFSETQ.

This sequence joins TRBV2 and TRBJ1-5; 10 bases align to TRBD1. The CDR3 contains 15 residues. Trimming at V came to 6 bases and at J to 1 base, leaving 3 bases not matched to a gene. Germline CDR1 and CDR2: SNHLY and FYNNEI. CDR3 in DNA: TGTGCCAGCAGGGGGACAGGGGAAAGCAATCAGCCCCAGCATTTT. It translates to CASRGTGESNQPQHF.

This clone was picked up one time. This sequence joins TRBV28 and TRBJ1-4, with D maybe TRBD1 (5 bases). The CDR3 covers 15 residues. V lost 5 bases and J lost 0, with 10 bases in between. Germline CDR1 reads MDHEN; CDR2 reads SYDVKM. The CDR3 coding sequence is TGTGCCAGCAGTCTGGGGGGTGCAACTAATGAAAAACTGTTTTTT. This sequence encodes CASSLGGATNEKLFF.

The chain links TRBV5-6 to TRBJ2-6, with 10 bases that match TRBD1. The germline V gene has CDR1 SGHDT and CDR2 YYEEEE. This CDR3 has 17 amino acids. V trimming: 2 bases; J trimming: 3 bases; junction bases outside the gene matches: 5. Here the CDR3 DNA reads TGTGCCAGCAGCTTCACGGGGACAGGGGTTGGGGCCAACGTCCTGACTTTC. Encoded protein: CASSFTGTGVGANVLTF.

This chain uses TRBV5-4 with TRBJ1-2, with D possibly TRBD1 on 6 matching bases. The germline CDR1 and CDR2 sequences are SGHNT and YYREEE (reference sequence). This CDR3 contains 14 residues. Between the trimmed V and J ends, which lost 7 bases and 3 bases, there was a span of 16 bases. CDR3 bases: TGTGCCAGCCTCCGGGCAGGGGAGTACTATGGCTACACCTTC. Protein: CASLRAGEYYGYTF.

This rearrangement joins TRBV2 to TRBJ2-2, with 8 bases aligning to TRBD1. This CDR3 comprises 14 residues. Trimming cost V 4 bases and J 7 bases; bases outside gene matches: 5. Per the germline V gene, CDR1 is SNHLY and CDR2 is FYNNEI. CDR3: CASSADREVGELFF. The CDR3 bases are TGTGCCAGCAGTGCGGACAGGGAGGTCGGGGAGCTGTTTTTT.

This clone was found a few times. J is TRBJ2-3 and V is TRBV2; 11 bases align to TRBD1. Germline V gene lookup returns CDR1 SNHLY and CDR2 FYNNEI. The J segment lost 2 bases and the V segment lost 6 bases, leaving 7 bases of the junction unmatched. The CDR3 extends over 16 amino acids. The CDR3 region has the DNA TGTGCCAGCAGGGTTGGACAGGGGGCTAACACAGATACGCAGTATTTT. Encoded protein: CASRVGQGANTDTQYF.

This sequence joins TRBV29-1 and TRBJ1-2, with D maybe TRBD1 (5 bases). Germline lookup yields CDR1 SQVTM and CDR2 ANQGSEA. Trimming shortened V by 7 bases and J by 0 bases, and 21 bases separated the two germline ends. The CDR3 covers 16 residues. The chain's CDR3 is CSGGGGFEGANYGYTF. CDR3 coding DNA: TGCAGCGGTGGGGGGGGGTTTGAAGGAGCTAACTATGGCTACACCTTC.

This chain links TRBV19 with TRBJ1-2; D possibly corresponds to TRBD1 (5 bases). The CDR3 has 12 residues. V lost 8 bases and J 7 bases, leaving 14 bases between the germline ends. Germline V gene sequence: CDR1 LNHDA, CDR2 SQIVND (reference sequence). The CDR3 bases are TGTGCCAGTCGAAGGGGCGGTGGTGGCTACACCTTC. Protein product: CASRRGGGGYTF.

A remark on this clone: One junction end disagrees with the germline gene, perhaps due to a read error. J is TRBJ1-1 and V is TRBV2, with TRBD1 identical over 7 bases. The CDR3 runs to 18 residues. CDR1 and CDR2 (germline): SNHLY, FYNNEI. The CDR3 region has the DNA TGTGCCAGCAGTGAATCACCAGGGGGTGGAAGGGGGAACACTAAAGCTTTCTTT. Its translation is CASSESPGGGRGNTKAFF. The complete variable domain, with remaining parts taken from reference TRBV2 and TRBJ1-1, reads EPEVTQTPSHQVTQMGQEVILRCVPISNHLYFYWYRQILGQKVEFLVSFYNNEISEKSEIFDDQFSVERPDGSNFTLKIRSTKLEDSAMYFCASSESPGGGRGNTKAFFGQGTRLTVV.

This clone was seen only a few times. This sequence joins TRBV10-3 and TRBJ2-1; D unclear. The CDR3 is made up of 13 amino acids. The germline V gene encodes CDR1 ENHRY and CDR2 SYGVKD. Trimming cost V 3 bases and J 2 bases, with 5 bases left between them. CDR3: CAISDGAYNEQFF. CDR3 sequence (DNA): TGTGCCATCAGTGACGGAGCCTACAATGAGCAGTTCTTC.

The chain combines TRBV6-5 with TRBJ2-3; a possible D gene is TRBD1 (5 bases). V shed 4 bases and J shed 0 bases, with 14 bases lying between them. CDR1 and CDR2 from the germline V gene are MNHEY and SVGAGI. This CDR3 spans 16 amino acids. CDR3 amino acids: CASSSGQKGSTDTQYF. The CDR3 nucleotides read TGTGCCAGCAGTTCCGGACAAAAGGGGAGCACAGATACGCAGTATTTT.

Only a few counts were recorded for this clone. This chain links TRBV7-3 with TRBJ1-2; D uncertain. The CDR3 extends over 14 amino acids. From germline, CDR1 is SGHTA and CDR2 FQGTGA. V was trimmed by 4 bases and J by 8 bases, leaving 17 bases between them. The CDR3 loop is CASSSSGRVGGYTF. CDR3 sequence (DNA): TGTGCCAGCAGCTCCAGCGGAAGGGTAGGCGGCTACACCTTC.

The J gene is TRBJ1-2, the V gene TRBV5-4; TRBD1 matches 7 bases. The CDR3 covers 13 residues. V was pared by 3 bases and J by 4 bases, with 3 bases of the junction left unmatched. In germline, CDR1 is SGHNT, CDR2 YYREEE (reference sequence). The CDR3: CASSSRQGYGYTF. CDR3 bases: TGTGCCAGCAGCTCACGACAGGGCTATGGCTACACCTTC.

V usage is TRBV6-6 and J usage is TRBJ2-3; a possible D gene is TRBD1 (5 bases). Germline CDR1 MNHNY, CDR2 SVGAGI (reference sequence). The CDR3 runs 15 residues. The germline V and J ends were trimmed by 2 bases and 1 base, with 10 bases remaining between them. The CDR3 region is CASSYLRVGTDTQYF. The CDR3 DNA is TGTGCCAGCAGTTACCTCAGGGTTGGCACAGATACGCAGTATTTT.

This CDR3 is CASSSRTFDIQYF. The CDR3 DNA is TGTGCCAGCAGCTCGCGGACATTTGACATTCAGTACTTC. The chain joins TRBV5-6 to TRBJ2-4, with D tentatively TRBD1 (5 bases). Per the germline V gene, CDR1 is SGHDT and CDR2 is YYEEEE. The CDR3 consists of 13 residues. The V end was cut by 3 bases, the J end by 8 bases, with 12 bases between.

This CDR3 reads CASSPKGTSGGDEQFF. The CDR3 nucleotides read TGTGCCAGCAGCCCCAAAGGGACTAGCGGGGGCGATGAGCAGTTCTTC. V is TRBV7-3 and J is TRBJ2-1; TRBD2 matches 14 bases. The CDR3 spans 16 residues. The V gene's germline CDR1 is SGHTA and CDR2 FQGTGA. The V gene end was trimmed by 5 bases and the J gene end by 8 bases; junction bases not matched to a gene: 8.

This chain connects TRBV19 to TRBJ1-5; possibly TRBD1 for D (6 bases). V dropped 3 bases and J dropped 2 bases, with 11 bases sitting between them. The CDR3 length is 15 residues. The V gene's germline CDR1 is LNHDA and CDR2 SQIVND (reference sequence). The CDR3 DNA follows: TGTGCCAGTAGTATTTTGGGGGCCGGCAATCAGCCCCAGCATTTT. This codes for CASSILGAGNQPQHF. Complete variable domain (other parts from reference TRBV19 and TRBJ1-5): DGGITQSPKYLFRKEGQNVTLSCEQNLNHDAMYWYRQDPGQGLRLIYYSQIVNDFQKGDIAEGYSVSREKKESFPLTVTSAQKNPTAFYLCASSILGAGNQPQHFGDGTRLSIL.

The V and J genes are TRBV19 and TRBJ2-2, with D perhaps TRBD1 (6 bases). The CDR3 totals 16 residues. Germline values: CDR1 LNHDA, CDR2 SQIVND (reference sequence). Trimming pared 3 bases from V and 0 bases from J, leaving 11 bases between. The DNA of the CDR3 is TGTGCCAGTAGTATCGGTGGGGGCGCGAACACCGGGGAGCTGTTTTTT. As protein: CASSIGGGANTGELFF.

The chain recombines TRBV14 with TRBJ1-2, with 8 bases identical to TRBD1. The V gene's germline CDR1 is SGHDN and CDR2 FVKESK. V trimming: 4 bases; J trimming: 4 bases; junction bases outside the gene matches: 8. CDR3 length: 15 residues. The CDR3 DNA is TGTGCCAGCAGCCCGCTGGACAGGGCCCTCTATGGCTACACCTTC. Amino acids: CASSPLDRALYGYTF.

The chain joins TRBV18 to TRBJ2-5, with D perhaps TRBD1 (6 bases). The CDR3 consists of 14 residues. Germline CDR1 reads KGHSH; CDR2 reads LQKENI. The V and J ends lost 6 bases and 5 bases respectively, with 16 bases between them. The CDR3 spells CASSIGGPRETQYF. The CDR3, as DNA: TGTGCCAGCTCGATTGGGGGCCCCAGGGAGACCCAGTACTTC.

This clone was observed a single time. The chain employs TRBV4-2 and TRBJ2-7; a possible D gene is TRBD1 (6 bases). The CDR3 is 15 residues long. Trimming stripped 0 bases from V and 2 bases from J, with 11 bases between. Per the germline V gene, CDR1 is LGHNA and CDR2 is YNFKEQ. The CDR3, as DNA: TGTGCCAGCAGCCAAGAAAGACAGGCTCCCTACGAGCAGTACTTC. Its protein product is CASSQERQAPYEQYF.